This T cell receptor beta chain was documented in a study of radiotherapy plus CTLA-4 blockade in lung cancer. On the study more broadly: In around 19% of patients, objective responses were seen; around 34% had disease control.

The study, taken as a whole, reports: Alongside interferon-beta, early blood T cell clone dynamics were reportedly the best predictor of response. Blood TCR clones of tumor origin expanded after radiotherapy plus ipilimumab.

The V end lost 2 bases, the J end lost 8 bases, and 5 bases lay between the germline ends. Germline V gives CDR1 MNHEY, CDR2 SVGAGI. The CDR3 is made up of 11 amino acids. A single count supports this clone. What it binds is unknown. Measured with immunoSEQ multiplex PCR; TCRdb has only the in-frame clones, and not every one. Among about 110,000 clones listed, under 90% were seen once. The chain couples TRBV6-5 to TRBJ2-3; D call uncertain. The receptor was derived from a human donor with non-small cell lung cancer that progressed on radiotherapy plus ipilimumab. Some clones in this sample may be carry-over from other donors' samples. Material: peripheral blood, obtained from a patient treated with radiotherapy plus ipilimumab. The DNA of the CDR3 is TGTGCCAGCAGTTACGGACGTACGCAGTATTTT. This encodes CASSYGRTQYF.